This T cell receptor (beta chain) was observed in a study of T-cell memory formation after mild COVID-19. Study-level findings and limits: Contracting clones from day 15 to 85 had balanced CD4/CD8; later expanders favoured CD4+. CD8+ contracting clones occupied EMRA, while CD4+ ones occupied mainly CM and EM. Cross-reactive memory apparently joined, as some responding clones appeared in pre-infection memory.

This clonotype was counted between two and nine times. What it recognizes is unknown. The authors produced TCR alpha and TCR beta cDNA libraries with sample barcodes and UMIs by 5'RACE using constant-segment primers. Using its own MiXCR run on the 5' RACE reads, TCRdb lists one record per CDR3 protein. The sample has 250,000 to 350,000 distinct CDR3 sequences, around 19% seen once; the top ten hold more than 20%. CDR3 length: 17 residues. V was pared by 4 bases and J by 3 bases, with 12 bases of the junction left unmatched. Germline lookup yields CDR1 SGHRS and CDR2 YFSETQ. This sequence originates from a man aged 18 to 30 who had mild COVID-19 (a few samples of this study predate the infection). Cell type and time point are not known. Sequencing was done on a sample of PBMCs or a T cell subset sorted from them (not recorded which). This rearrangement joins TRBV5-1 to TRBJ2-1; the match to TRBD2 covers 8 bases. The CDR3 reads CASSEALRGGFYNEQFF. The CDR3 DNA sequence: TGCGCCAGCAGCGAAGCCCTGCGCGGGGGGTTCTACAATGAGCAGTTCTTC.